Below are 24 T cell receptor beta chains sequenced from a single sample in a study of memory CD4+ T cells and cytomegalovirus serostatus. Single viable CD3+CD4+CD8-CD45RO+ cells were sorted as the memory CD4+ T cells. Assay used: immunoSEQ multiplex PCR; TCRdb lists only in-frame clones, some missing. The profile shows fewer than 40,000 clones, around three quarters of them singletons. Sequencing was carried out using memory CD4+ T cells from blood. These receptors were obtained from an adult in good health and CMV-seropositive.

Written as DNA, the CDR3 is TGTGCCAGCAGCCCAAGTGGCCAAGAGACCCAGTACTTC. It yields the protein CASSPSGQETQYF. The rearrangement links TRBV7-2 to TRBJ2-5; D remains unclear. Germline-derived CDR1 and CDR2 are SGHTA and FQGNSA. The CDR3 has 13 residues. V shed 5 bases and J shed 1 base, with 8 bases lying between them.

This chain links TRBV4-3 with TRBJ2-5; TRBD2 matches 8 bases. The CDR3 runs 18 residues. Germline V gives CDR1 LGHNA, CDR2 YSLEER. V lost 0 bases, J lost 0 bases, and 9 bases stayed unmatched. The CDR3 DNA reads TGCGCCAGCAGCCAAGAGGGGGGGCCTAGCGGGTACCAAGAGACCCAGTACTTC. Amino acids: CASSQEGGPSGYQETQYF.

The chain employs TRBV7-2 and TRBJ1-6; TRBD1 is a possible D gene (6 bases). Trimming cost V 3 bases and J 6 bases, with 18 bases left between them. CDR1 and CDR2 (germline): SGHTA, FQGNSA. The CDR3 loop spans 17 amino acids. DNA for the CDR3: TGTGCCAGCAGCTTGAGGACGTACGCAGGGGCTAATTCACCCCTCCACTTT. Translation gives CASSLRTYAGANSPLHF.

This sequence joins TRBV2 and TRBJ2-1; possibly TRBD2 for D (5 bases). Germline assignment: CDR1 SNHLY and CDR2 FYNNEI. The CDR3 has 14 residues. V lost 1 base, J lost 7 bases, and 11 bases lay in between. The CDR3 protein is CASSEENGGNEQFF. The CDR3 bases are TGTGCCAGCAGTGAAGAGAACGGCGGGAATGAGCAGTTCTTC.

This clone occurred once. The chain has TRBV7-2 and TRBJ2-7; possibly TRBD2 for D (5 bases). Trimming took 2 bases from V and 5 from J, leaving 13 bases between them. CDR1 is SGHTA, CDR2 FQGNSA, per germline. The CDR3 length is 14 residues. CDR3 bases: TGTGCCAGCAGCTTACCAACTAGAATCCACGAGCAGTACTTC. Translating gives CASSLPTRIHEQYF. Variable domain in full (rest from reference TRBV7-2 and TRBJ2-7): GAGVSQSPSNKVTEKGKDVELRCDPISGHTALYWYRQSLGQGLEFLIYFQGNSAPDKSGLPSDRFSAERTGGSVSTLTIQRTQQEDSAVYLCASSLPTRIHEQYFGPGTRLTVT.

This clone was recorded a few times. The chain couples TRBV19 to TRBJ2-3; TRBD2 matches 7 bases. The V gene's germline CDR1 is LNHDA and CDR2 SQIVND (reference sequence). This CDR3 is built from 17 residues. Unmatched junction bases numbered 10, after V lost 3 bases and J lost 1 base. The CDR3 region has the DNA TGTGCCAGTAGTATGGGGCCAGCGGGGACCCGCACAGATACGCAGTATTTT. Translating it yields CASSMGPAGTRTDTQYF. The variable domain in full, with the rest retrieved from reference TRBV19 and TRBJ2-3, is DGGITQSPKYLFRKEGQNVTLSCEQNLNHDAMYWYRQDPGQGLRLIYYSQIVNDFQKGDIAEGYSVSREKKESFPLTVTSAQKNPTAFYLCASSMGPAGTRTDTQYFGPGTRLTVL.

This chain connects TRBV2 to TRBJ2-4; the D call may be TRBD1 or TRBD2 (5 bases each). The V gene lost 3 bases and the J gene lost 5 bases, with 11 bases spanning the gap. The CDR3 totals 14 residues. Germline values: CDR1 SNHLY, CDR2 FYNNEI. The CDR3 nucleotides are TGTGCCAGCAGTGATAGGGACGAAGAAAACATTCAGTACTTC. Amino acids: CASSDRDEENIQYF.

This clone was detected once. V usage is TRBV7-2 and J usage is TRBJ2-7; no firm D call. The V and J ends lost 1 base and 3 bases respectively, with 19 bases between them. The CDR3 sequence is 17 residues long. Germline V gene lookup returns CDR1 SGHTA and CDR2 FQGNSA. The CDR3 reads CASSLVLWGRTYYEQYF. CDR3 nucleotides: TGTGCCAGCAGCTTAGTATTATGGGGTCGGACCTACTACGAGCAGTACTTC.

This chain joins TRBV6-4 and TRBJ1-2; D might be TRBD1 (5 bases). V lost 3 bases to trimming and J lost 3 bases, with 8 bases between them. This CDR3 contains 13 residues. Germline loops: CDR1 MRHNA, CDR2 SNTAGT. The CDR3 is CASSDWDHYGYTF. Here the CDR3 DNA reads TGTGCCAGCAGTGATTGGGACCACTATGGCTACACCTTC.

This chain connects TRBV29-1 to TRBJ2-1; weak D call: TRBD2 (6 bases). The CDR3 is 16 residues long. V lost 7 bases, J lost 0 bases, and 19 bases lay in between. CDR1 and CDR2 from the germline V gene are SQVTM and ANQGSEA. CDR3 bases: TGCAGCGACCTTGAACGGGACTTTAGCTCCTACAATGAGCAGTTCTTC. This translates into CSDLERDFSSYNEQFF.

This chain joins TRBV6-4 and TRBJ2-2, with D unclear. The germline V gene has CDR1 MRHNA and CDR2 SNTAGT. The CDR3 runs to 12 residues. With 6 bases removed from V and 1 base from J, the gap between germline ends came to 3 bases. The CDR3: CASRRNTGELFF. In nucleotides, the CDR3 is TGTGCCAGCAGGAGGAACACCGGGGAGCTGTTTTTT.

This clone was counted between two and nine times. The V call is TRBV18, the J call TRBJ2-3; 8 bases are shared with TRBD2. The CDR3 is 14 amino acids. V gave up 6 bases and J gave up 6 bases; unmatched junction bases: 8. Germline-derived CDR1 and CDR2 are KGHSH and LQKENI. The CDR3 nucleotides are TGTGCCAGCTCTCCCGGACTAGCACGGGATACGCAGTATTTT. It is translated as CASSPGLARDTQYF.

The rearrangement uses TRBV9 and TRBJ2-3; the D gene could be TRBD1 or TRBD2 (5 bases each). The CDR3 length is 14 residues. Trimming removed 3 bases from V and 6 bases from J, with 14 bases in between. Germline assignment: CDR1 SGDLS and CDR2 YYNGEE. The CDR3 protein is CASSGGPRQDTQYF. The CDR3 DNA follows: TGTGCCAGCAGCGGGGGACCCCGCCAGGATACGCAGTATTTT. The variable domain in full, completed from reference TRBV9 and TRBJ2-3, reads DSGVTQTPKHLITATGQRVTLRCSPRSGDLSVYWYQQSLDQGLQFLIQYYNGEERAKGNILERFSAQQFPDLHSELNLSSLELGDSALYFCASSGGPRQDTQYFGPGTRLTVL.

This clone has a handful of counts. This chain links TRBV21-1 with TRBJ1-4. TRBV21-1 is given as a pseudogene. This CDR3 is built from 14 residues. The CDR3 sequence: CASSESSKREKLFF. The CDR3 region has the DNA TGTGCCAGCAGCGAATCGTCCAAGCGCGAAAAACTGTTTTTT.

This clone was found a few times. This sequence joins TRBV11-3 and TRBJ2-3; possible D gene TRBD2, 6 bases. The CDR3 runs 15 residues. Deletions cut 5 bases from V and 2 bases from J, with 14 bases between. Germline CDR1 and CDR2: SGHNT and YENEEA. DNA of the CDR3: TGTGCCAGCAGCCGCGGGATAAAAAACACAGATACGCAGTATTTT. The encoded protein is CASSRGIKNTDTQYF. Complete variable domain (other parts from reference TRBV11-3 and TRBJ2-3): EAGVVQSPRYKIIEKKQPVAFWCNPISGHNTLYWYLQNLGQGPELLIRYENEEAVDDSQLPKDRFSAERLKGVDSTLKIQPAELGDSAVYLCASSRGIKNTDTQYFGPGTRLTVL.

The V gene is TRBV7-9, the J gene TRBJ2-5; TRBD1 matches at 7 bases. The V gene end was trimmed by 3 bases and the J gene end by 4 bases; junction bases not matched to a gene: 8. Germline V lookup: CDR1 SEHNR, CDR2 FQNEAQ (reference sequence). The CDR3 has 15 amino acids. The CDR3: CASSFTLGGIETQYF. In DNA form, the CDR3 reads TGTGCCAGCAGCTTTACTTTAGGGGGCATAGAGACCCAGTACTTC.

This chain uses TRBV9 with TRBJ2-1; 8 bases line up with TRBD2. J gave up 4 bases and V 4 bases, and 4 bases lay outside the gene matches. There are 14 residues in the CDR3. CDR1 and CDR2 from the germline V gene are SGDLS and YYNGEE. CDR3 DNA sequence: TGTGCCAGCAGCTTAGCGGGATTTTACAATGAGCAGTTCTTC. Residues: CASSLAGFYNEQFF.

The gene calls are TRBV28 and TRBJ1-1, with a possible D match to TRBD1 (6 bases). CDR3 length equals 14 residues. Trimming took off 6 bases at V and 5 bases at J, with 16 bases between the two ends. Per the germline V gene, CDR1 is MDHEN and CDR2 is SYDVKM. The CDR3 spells CASRLDRGLTEAFF. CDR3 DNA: TGTGCCAGCAGACTAGACCGGGGGCTGACTGAAGCTTTCTTT. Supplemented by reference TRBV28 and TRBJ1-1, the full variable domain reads DVKVTQSSRYLVKRTGEKVFLECVQDMDHENMFWYRQDPGLGLRLIYFSYDVKMKEKGDIPEGYSVSREKKERFSLILESASTNQTSMYLCASRLDRGLTEAFFGQGTRLTVV.

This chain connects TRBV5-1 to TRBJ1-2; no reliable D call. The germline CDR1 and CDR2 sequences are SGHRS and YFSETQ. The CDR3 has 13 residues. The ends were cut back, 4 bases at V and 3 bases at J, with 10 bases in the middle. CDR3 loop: CASSPPDDYGYTF. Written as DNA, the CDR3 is TGCGCCAGCAGCCCCCCGGACGACTATGGCTACACCTTC.

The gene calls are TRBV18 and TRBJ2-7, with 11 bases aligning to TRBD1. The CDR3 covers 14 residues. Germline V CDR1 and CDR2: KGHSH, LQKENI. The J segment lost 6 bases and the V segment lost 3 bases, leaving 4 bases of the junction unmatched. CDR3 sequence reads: CASSPGTGGGEQYF. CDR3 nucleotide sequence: TGTGCCAGCTCACCGGGGACAGGGGGGGGCGAGCAGTACTTC.

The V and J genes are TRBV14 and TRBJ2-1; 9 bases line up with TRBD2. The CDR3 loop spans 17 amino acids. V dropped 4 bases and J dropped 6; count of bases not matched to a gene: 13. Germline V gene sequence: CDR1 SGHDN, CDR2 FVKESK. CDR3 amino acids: CASSPRGGGRELNEQFF. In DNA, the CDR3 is TGTGCCAGCAGCCCCCGGGGGGGCGGGAGGGAACTCAATGAGCAGTTCTTC.

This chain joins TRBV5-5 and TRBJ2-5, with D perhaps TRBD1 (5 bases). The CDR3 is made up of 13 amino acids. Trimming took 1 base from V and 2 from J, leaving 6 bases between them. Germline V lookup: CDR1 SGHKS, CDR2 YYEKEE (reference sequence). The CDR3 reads CASSLNRQETQYF. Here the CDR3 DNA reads TGTGCCAGCAGCTTGAACAGGCAAGAGACCCAGTACTTC.

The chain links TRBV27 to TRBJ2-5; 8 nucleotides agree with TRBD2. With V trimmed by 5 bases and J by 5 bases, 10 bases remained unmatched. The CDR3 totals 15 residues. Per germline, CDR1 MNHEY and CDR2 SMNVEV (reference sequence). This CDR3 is CASSPRRRGVETQYF. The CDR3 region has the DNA TGTGCCAGCAGTCCCCGTAGGCGGGGGGTGGAGACCCAGTACTTC.

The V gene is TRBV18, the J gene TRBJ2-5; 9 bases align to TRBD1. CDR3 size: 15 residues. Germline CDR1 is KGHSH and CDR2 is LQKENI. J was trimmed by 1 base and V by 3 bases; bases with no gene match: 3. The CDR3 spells CASSPLQGAQETQYF. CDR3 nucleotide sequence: TGTGCCAGCTCACCCTTACAGGGGGCCCAAGAGACCCAGTACTTC.